This T cell receptor (beta chain) was documented in a study of siplizumab effects on memory and regulatory T cells. As regards this clone: Its antigen is currently unknown.

This CDR3 comprises 14 residues. V gave up 3 bases and J gave up 9 bases; unmatched junction bases: 7. The germline V gene encodes CDR1 GTSNPN and CDR2 SVGIG (reference sequence). General study results and limits: The authors mapped only a minor fraction of alloreactive clones to unstimulated subsets.

Sequencing of each sample assayed around 10^5 TCR templates. Generated by immunoSEQ multiplex PCR, the TCRdb table keeps only in-frame clones and is missing some. The sample contains just over 50,000 clones, around 97% of which appear only once. The specimen sequenced was naive CD4+ T cells sorted from blood. The TCR originated in a human donor in good health. The chain carries TRBV30 and TRBJ1-6; 8 nucleotides agree with TRBD1. This CDR3 is CAWRWYRGTSPLHF. The DNA of the CDR3 is TGTGCCTGGAGATGGTACAGGGGGACTTCACCCCTCCACTTT.